This TCR beta chain stems from a study of T cell repertoires in cytomegalovirus infection. TCRdb passed the reads through MiXCR, listing each CDR3 protein once. The table has about 260,000 distinct CDR3 sequences, about an eighth seen once. CDR1 SGHAT and CDR2 FQNNGV come from the germline V gene. The length of the CDR3 is 14 residues. V was trimmed by 7 bases and J by 3 bases, leaving 13 bases between them. This receptor was obtained from a human donor in good health (CMV status not recorded). Some clones in this sample may be carry-over from other donors' samples. The V call is TRBV11-2, the J call TRBJ2-1; D gene uncertain. The sample taken for sequencing was PBMCs. Here the CDR3 DNA reads TGTGCCAGCAAGCCGAGCATCATCTACAATGAGCAGTTCTTC. Encoded protein: CASKPSIIYNEQFF.